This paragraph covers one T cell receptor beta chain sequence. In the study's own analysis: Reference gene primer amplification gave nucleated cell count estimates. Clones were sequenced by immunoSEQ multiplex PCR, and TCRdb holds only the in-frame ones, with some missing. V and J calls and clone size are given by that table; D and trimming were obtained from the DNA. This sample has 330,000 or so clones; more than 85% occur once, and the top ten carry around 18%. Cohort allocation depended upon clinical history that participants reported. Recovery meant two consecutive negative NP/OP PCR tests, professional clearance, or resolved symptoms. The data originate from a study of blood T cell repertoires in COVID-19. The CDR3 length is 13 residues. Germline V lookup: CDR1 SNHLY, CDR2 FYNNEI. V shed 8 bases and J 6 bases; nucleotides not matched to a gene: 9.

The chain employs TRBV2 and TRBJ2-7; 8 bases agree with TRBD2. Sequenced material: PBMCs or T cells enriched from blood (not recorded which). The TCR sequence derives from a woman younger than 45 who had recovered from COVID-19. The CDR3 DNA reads TGTGCCAGCGGGGGACTAGGTCACCTCGAGCAGTACTTC. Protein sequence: CASGGLGHLEQYF.